This entry lists 13 T cell receptor beta chains sequenced from one sample in a study of blood T cell repertoires in COVID-19. Assay: immunoSEQ multiplex PCR; the TCRdb copy retains only in-frame clones and omits some. The table lists under 100,000 clones, around 86% of them singletons, with 3% to 4% in the top ten. What was sequenced was peripheral blood. These receptors all come from a woman in her 70s with acute or convalescent COVID-19.

The chain couples TRBV28 to TRBJ1-5; perhaps TRBD1 as D (6 bases). Germline V CDR1 and CDR2: MDHEN, SYDVKM. Trimming removed 2 bases at V and 3 bases at J, with 11 bases between. The CDR3 extends over 15 amino acids. The CDR3 DNA reads TGTGCCAGCAGTTTACCTTACAGGGACAATCAGCCCCAGCATTTT. Translating it yields CASSLPYRDNQPQHF.

V is TRBV9 and J is TRBJ2-5, with D tentatively TRBD2 (6 bases). Trimming pared 1 base from V and 2 bases from J, leaving 15 bases between. Germline values: CDR1 SGDLS, CDR2 YYNGEE. This CDR3 has 16 amino acids. CDR3 in amino acids: CASSVLPGLPQETQYF. The CDR3 DNA reads TGTGCCAGCAGCGTACTACCGGGACTCCCACAAGAGACCCAGTACTTC.

The rearrangement joins TRBV10-3 to TRBJ1-6; D unclear. Germline V gene sequence: CDR1 ENHRY, CDR2 SYGVKD. V shed 6 bases and J shed 4 bases, with 13 bases lying between them. The CDR3 is 15 residues long. The CDR3 protein is CAIRSSQDYNSPLHF. In DNA, the CDR3 is TGTGCCATCAGGTCTTCCCAGGATTATAATTCACCCCTCCACTTT.

In DNA form, the CDR3 reads TGTGCCAGCAGCCCCCCCGGGGGGAATCAGCCCCAGCATTTT. The encoded protein is CASSPPGGNQPQHF. The gene calls are TRBV5-6 and TRBJ1-5, with D possibly being TRBD1 (5 bases). CDR3 length: 14 residues. With 4 bases removed from V and 4 bases from J, the gap between germline ends came to 12 bases. Germline values: CDR1 SGHDT, CDR2 YYEEEE.

The DNA of the CDR3 is TGTGCCAGCAGTTTACATGCAGGGGGGACTGAAGCTTTCTTT. Its translation is CASSLHAGGTEAFF. This chain joins TRBV27 and TRBJ1-1, with 7 bases fitting TRBD1. V trimming: 2 bases; J trimming: 5 bases; junction bases outside the gene matches: 5. CDR1 is MNHEY and CDR2 is SMNVEV in the germline V gene (reference sequence). The CDR3 length is 14 residues.

The rearrangement uses TRBV18 and TRBJ2-7; 9 bases are shared with TRBD1. This CDR3 is built from 14 residues. The V gene end was trimmed by 0 bases and the J gene end by 6 bases; junction bases not matched to a gene: 3. Germline assignment: CDR1 KGHSH and CDR2 LQKENI. As DNA, the CDR3 is TGTGCCAGCTCACCACCGACAGGGGGAGGCGAGCAGTACTTC. Its protein product is CASSPPTGGGEQYF.

This chain connects TRBV18 to TRBJ1-1; D is perhaps TRBD1 (6 bases). Germline CDR1 KGHSH, CDR2 LQKENI. The V end lost 3 bases, the J end lost 5 bases, and 13 bases lay between the germline ends. The CDR3 runs 14 residues. The CDR3 sequence: CASSPDLTGTEAFF. As DNA, the CDR3 is TGTGCCAGCTCACCCGACCTAACAGGGACTGAAGCTTTCTTT. The full variable domain, with the rest looked up from reference TRBV18 and TRBJ1-1, is NAGVMQNPRHLVRRRGQEARLRCSPMKGHSHVYWYRQLPEEGLKFMVYLQKENIIDESGMPKERFSAEFPKEGPSILRIQQVVRGDSAAYFCASSPDLTGTEAFFGQGTRLTVV.

The chain carries TRBV12-3 or TRBV12-4 and TRBJ2-2; D is uncertain. The V end was cut by 6 bases, the J end by 7 bases, with 12 bases between. The CDR3 is 13 amino acids. This CDR3 is CASRTSHGGELFF. CDR3 DNA sequence: TGTGCCAGCAGGACTTCTCATGGCGGGGAGCTGTTTTTT.

The chain recombines TRBV19 with TRBJ2-2; no clear D gene. CDR1 LNHDA and CDR2 SQIVND come from the germline V gene (reference sequence). V was pared by 3 bases and J by 0 bases, with 11 bases between. This CDR3 has 16 amino acids. CDR3 in DNA: TGTGCCAGTAGTATGTCGCCAGGCGCGAACACCGGGGAGCTGTTTTTT. Translated, it gives CASSMSPGANTGELFF.

This chain uses TRBV5-1 with TRBJ2-1, with D possibly matching TRBD1 (5 bases). The CDR3 spans 14 residues. The germline gives CDR1 SGHRS, CDR2 YFSETQ. The V end lost 5 bases, the J end lost 0 bases, and 9 bases lay between the germline ends. The CDR3 region has the DNA TGCGCCAGCAGTTTAGGGGACTCCTACAATGAGCAGTTCTTC. It specifies CASSLGDSYNEQFF.

The J gene is TRBJ2-3, the V gene TRBV5-4, with TRBD2 matching 9 bases. The germline gives CDR1 SGHNT, CDR2 YYREEE (reference sequence). J lost 6 bases, V lost 6 bases, and 14 bases had no gene match. This CDR3 comprises 16 residues. CDR3 nucleotide sequence: TGTGCCAGCACCCCAGGGGCTAGCGGGACTTACGATACGCAGTATTTT. It specifies CASTPGASGTYDTQYF.

The chain is built from TRBV6-5 and TRBJ2-7; 12 bases match TRBD2. V was clipped by 6 bases and J by 0 bases; unmatched bases: 3. This CDR3 spans 15 amino acids. Per the germline V gene, CDR1 is MNHEY and CDR2 is SVGAGI. The CDR3 bases are TGTGCCAGCAGGAAGACTAGCGGGAGCTCCTACGAGCAGTACTTC. It translates to CASRKTSGSSYEQYF.

In its sample, this clone was seen once. J is TRBJ1-1 and V is TRBV29-1; a weak D match, TRBD1 (5 bases). The CDR3 contains 13 residues. Germline CDR1 is SQVTM and CDR2 is ANQGSEA. V dropped 6 bases and J dropped 4 bases, with 15 bases sitting between them. The CDR3 reads CSVSGGRGTEAFF. CDR3 DNA sequence: TGCAGCGTGTCGGGGGGTAGAGGCACTGAAGCTTTCTTT.